These 21 T cell receptor beta chains were sequenced from one sample in a study of Ad26.COV2.S vaccination and SARS-CoV-2 variants. TCRdb keeps only in-frame clones here, not all; method: immunoSEQ multiplex PCR. Found here are approximately 340,000 clones, about 85% of them singletons; the top ten hold 3.3%. Stated treatment: 15 to 20 received Ad26.COV2.S at low or high dose, single or two shots; about 5 received placebo; per-sample allocation not given. After the first vaccine or placebo injection, samples were drawn on day 63. The sample in question was peripheral blood, obtained in a trial of Ad26.COV2.S vaccine versus placebo. These receptor sequences come from a person aged 18-60 years who received the Ad26.COV2.S COVID-19 vaccine or a placebo.

This clone has a single count. The CDR3 sequence: CASSQTGTLFLGTEAFF. The DNA for the CDR3 is TGTGCCAGCAGCCAAACCGGGACATTATTTCTTGGGACTGAAGCTTTCTTT. The rearrangement uses TRBV3-1 (or the pseudogene TRBV3-2) and TRBJ1-1, with D tentatively TRBD1 (6 bases). The ends were cut back, 2 bases at V and 5 bases at J, with 21 bases in the middle. The CDR3 is 17 residues long. Germline V gene data show CDR1 as LGHDT and CDR2 as YNNKEL (reference sequence).

V and J are TRBV27 and TRBJ2-7, with TRBD1 identical over 9 bases. Germline-derived CDR1 and CDR2 are MNHEY and SMNVEV (reference sequence). The CDR3 has 13 residues. V gave up 4 bases and J gave up 5 bases; unmatched junction bases: 3. CDR3: CASSSGTGNEQYF. The CDR3 coding sequence is TGTGCCAGCAGTTCCGGGACAGGGAACGAGCAGTACTTC.

The chain joins TRBV13 to TRBJ2-7; perhaps TRBD1 as D (6 bases). Trimming took 2 bases from V and 3 from J, leaving 11 bases between them. Germline lookup yields CDR1 PRHDT and CDR2 FYEKMQ (reference sequence). CDR3 length: 14 amino acids. The CDR3 spells CASSLKGVRYEQYF. CDR3 sequence (DNA): TGTGCCAGCAGCTTAAAGGGGGTCCGCTACGAGCAGTACTTC.

V usage is TRBV12-3 or TRBV12-4 and J usage is TRBJ1-5; D is ambiguous. The CDR3 sequence is 13 residues long. Trimming pared 3 bases from V and 10 bases from J, leaving 13 bases between. The CDR3 DNA reads as TGTGCCAGCAGTTTCTCACAGCCCCTACCCCAGCATTTT. This translates into CASSFSQPLPQHF.

This chain links TRBV11-2 with TRBJ2-1, with 13 bases aligning to TRBD2. Germline trimming cut 6 bases from V and 8 bases from J; bases unmatched to any gene: 7. Germline CDR1 is SGHAT and CDR2 is FQNNGV. The length of the CDR3 is 15 residues. Here the CDR3 reads CASRQTSGGAYEQFF. The CDR3 DNA reads TGTGCCAGCAGGCAAACTAGCGGGGGGGCCTATGAGCAGTTCTTC.

The chain carries TRBV9 and TRBJ2-2; 9 nucleotides line up with TRBD2. The CDR3 consists of 16 residues. V trimming: 2 bases; J trimming: 4 bases; junction bases outside the gene matches: 6. Germline V CDR1 and CDR2: SGDLS, YYNGEE. The CDR3 spells CASSVVSGSSTGELFF. The CDR3 region has the DNA TGTGCCAGCAGCGTGGTTAGCGGGAGTAGCACCGGGGAGCTGTTTTTT.

This clone appeared a single time. The chain combines TRBV30 with TRBJ2-7, with D possibly being TRBD2 (6 bases). This CDR3 is built from 13 residues. V was pared by 4 bases and J by 2 bases, with 12 bases between. CDR1 is GTSNPN, CDR2 SVGIG, per germline (reference sequence). The CDR3 DNA sequence: TGTGCCTGGAATCCCGGGACTCCCTACGAGCAGTACTTC. Translation gives CAWNPGTPYEQYF.

This chain links TRBV9 with TRBJ2-3, with unresolved D. This CDR3 region has 15 residues. CDR1 is SGDLS, CDR2 YYNGEE, per germline. The V gene lost 4 bases and the J gene lost 3 bases, with 15 bases spanning the gap. This chain's CDR3 is CASSPRRFDTDTQYF. CDR3 coding DNA: TGTGCCAGCAGCCCCCGGCGTTTTGATACAGATACGCAGTATTTT.

This chain uses TRBV12-3 or TRBV12-4 with TRBJ1-3; D is undetermined. V was clipped by 3 bases and J by 4 bases, with 7 bases between them. The CDR3 contains 13 residues. CDR3 sequence (DNA): TGTGCCAGCAGTTTTGTAGAAGGAAACACCATATATTTT. Translation gives CASSFVEGNTIYF.

This clone is a singleton in its sample. The CDR3 region is CASSTSMDSGNTIYF. The CDR3 region has the DNA TGTGCCAGCTCGACCTCTATGGACTCTGGAAACACCATATATTTT. The chain carries TRBV18 and TRBJ1-3; D remains unclear. Germline values: CDR1 KGHSH, CDR2 LQKENI. Between the trimmed V and J ends, which lost 6 bases and 0 bases, there was a span of 12 bases. This CDR3 comprises 15 residues.

This clone was seen many times. CDR3 nucleotides: TGTGCCAGCAGTGCCCCGGGACAGGGAGTCGGGTATAATTCACCCCTCCACTTT. Its protein product is CASSAPGQGVGYNSPLHF. The chain uses TRBV28 and TRBJ1-6; 9 bases line up with TRBD1. V gave up 5 bases and J gave up 4 bases; unmatched junction bases: 12. Germline V CDR1 and CDR2: MDHEN, SYDVKM. The CDR3 contains 18 residues.

The chain recombines TRBV11-2 with TRBJ1-2; 8 bases match TRBD1. Per the germline V gene, CDR1 is SGHAT and CDR2 is FQNNGV. The CDR3 totals 16 residues. Trimming cost V 5 bases and J 2 bases; bases outside gene matches: 10. CDR3 residues: CASSVGAGGGNYGYTF. As DNA, the CDR3 is TGTGCCAGCAGCGTTGGCGCAGGGGGCGGGAACTATGGCTACACCTTC. The full variable domain, in which reference TRBV11-2 and TRBJ1-2 provide the parts outside the CDR3, is EAGVAQSPRYKIIEKRQSVAFWCNPISGHATLYWYQQILGQGPKLLIQFQNNGVVDDSQLPKDRFSAERLKGVDSTLKIQPAKLEDSAVYLCASSVGAGGGNYGYTFGSGTRLTVV.

Turning to this clone: Compared with germline, one end of the junction differs, possibly owing to a read error. This chain joins TRBV18 and TRBJ1-5; D might be TRBD1 (5 bases). Germline V gene lookup returns CDR1 KGHSH and CDR2 LQKENI. CDR3 size: 16 residues. This chain's CDR3 is CASSPWRQTAGTPSYF. The CDR3 bases are TGTGCCAGCTCACCATGGAGACAGACCGCAGGAACCCCGAGTTATTTT.

With respect to this clone: Other nucleotide sequences in the sample specify the same CDR3. The V gene is TRBV12-3 or TRBV12-4, the J gene TRBJ2-7; D is unclear. The germline V and J ends were trimmed by 2 bases and 1 base, with 6 bases remaining between them. The CDR3 loop spans 13 amino acids. Here the CDR3 reads CASSLRGSYEQYF. In DNA, the CDR3 is TGTGCCAGCAGTTTACGCGGATCCTACGAGCAGTACTTC.

V gene TRBV7-2 combines with J gene TRBJ2-1; 8 bases match TRBD1. V trimming: 5 bases; J trimming: 3 bases; junction bases outside the gene matches: 12. This CDR3 is 17 amino acids long. Germline values: CDR1 SGHTA, CDR2 FQGNSA. The CDR3 region is CASSLTTDRGGYNEQFF. The CDR3, as DNA: TGTGCCAGCAGCCTTACCACCGACAGGGGAGGCTACAATGAGCAGTTCTTC.

The chain is built from TRBV12-5 and TRBJ1-1; D ambiguous. From germline, CDR1 is LGHNT and CDR2 FRNRAP. The CDR3 is made up of 13 amino acids. The V end was cut by 1 base, the J end by 5 bases, with 8 bases between. DNA of the CDR3: TGTGCTAGTGGTTTGGGTACGGGGACTGAAGCTTTCTTT. This encodes CASGLGTGTEAFF.

J is TRBJ1-4 and V is TRBV2, with D possibly TRBD1 on 6 matching bases. Trimming took off 4 bases at V and 14 bases at J, with 17 bases between the two ends. Germline CDR1 is SNHLY and CDR2 is FYNNEI. CDR3 length: 13 amino acids. The CDR3 DNA reads TGTGCCAGCAGTGCAGACGGTCAGGGGTATCTGTTTTTT. Translating it yields CASSADGQGYLFF.

This clone turned up a few times. The chain employs TRBV11-3 and TRBJ2-7, with 8 bases aligning to TRBD1. The length of the CDR3 is 14 residues. Germline CDR1 reads SGHNT; CDR2 reads YENEEA. V shed 4 bases, J shed 2 bases, and the junction held 4 bases outside the gene matches. The CDR3 spells CASSSRQGPYEQYF. CDR3 coding DNA: TGTGCCAGCAGCTCCAGACAGGGGCCCTACGAGCAGTACTTC. Based on the CDR3 plus reference TRBV11-3 and TRBJ2-7, the full variable domain is EAGVVQSPRYKIIEKKQPVAFWCNPISGHNTLYWYLQNLGQGPELLIRYENEEAVDDSQLPKDRFSAERLKGVDSTLKIQPAELGDSAVYLCASSSRQGPYEQYFGPGTRLTVT.

This clone appeared a few times. The chain has TRBV10-1 and TRBJ1-6; D remains ambiguous. The CDR3 contains 14 residues. Between the trimmed V and J ends, which lost 0 bases and 15 bases, there was a span of 15 bases. CDR1 is WNHNN, CDR2 SYGVQD, per germline (reference sequence). CDR3 sequence (DNA): TGCGCCAGCAGTGAGTCGGGCTCCTTCGGATACCTCCACTTT. Translating gives CASSESGSFGYLHF.

As regards this clone: A read error may account for a junction end that differs from germline. Other DNA sequences within the sample encode an identical CDR3. The chain recombines TRBV9 with TRBJ1-6; D perhaps matches TRBD1 (6 bases). Germline values: CDR1 SGDLS, CDR2 YYNGEE. The CDR3 totals 14 residues. The CDR3 region has the DNA TGTGCCAGCAGCGTAGGGGACACAAATTCACCTCTCCACTTT. This codes for CASSVGDTNSPLHF. Complete variable domain (other parts from reference TRBV9 and TRBJ1-6): DSGVTQTPKHLITATGQRVTLRCSPRSGDLSVYWYQQSLDQGLQFLIQYYNGEERAKGNILERFSAQQFPDLHSELNLSSLELGDSALYFCASSVGDTNSPLHFGNGTRLTVT.

The gene calls are TRBV5-4 and TRBJ2-3; the match to TRBD2 covers 12 bases. J gave up 6 bases and V 2 bases, and 7 bases lay outside the gene matches. The CDR3 loop spans 16 amino acids. CDR1 is SGHNT, CDR2 YYREEE, per germline (reference sequence). The CDR3 sequence: CASSLGLAGRGDTQYF. In DNA, the CDR3 is TGTGCCAGCAGCTTAGGACTAGCGGGGCGAGGGGATACGCAGTATTTT.